This T cell receptor (beta chain) appears in the sequencing data of a study of T-cell reconstitution after alpha-beta-depleted transplantation in children. Findings of the study overall: There were some patients whose high TCRbeta diversity at day 60 came from surviving recipient T cells and thymic progenitors. After one year, T-cell counts and TCRbeta diversity mostly came from new T cells. Alpha-beta T cells about two months after transplant reportedly derived from several hundred expanded graft clones.

As it was prepared, the TCRbeta library received unique molecular identifiers. Each CDR3 protein gets one entry after TCRdb re-called the PCR reads with MiXCR. The table includes under 85,000 distinct CDR3 sequences, less than 20% detected once. The CDR3 spans 11 residues. Trimming shortened V by 6 bases and J by 7 bases, and 7 bases separated the two germline ends. As for this clonotype: Its target is unknown.

This TCR was recovered from a male patient between 2 and 10 years old who had a stem cell transplant for acute lymphoblastic leukemia, so the T cells may come from the graft donor. The J gene is TRBJ2-1, the V gene TRBV12-3 or TRBV12-4; D is ambiguous. The starting material was PBMCs, mostly from graft donor cells, obtained 360 days after TCRalphabeta/CD19-depleted stem cell transplant. The CDR3 DNA reads TGTGCCAGCAGCCGTCTAAATGAGCAGTTCTTC. Protein sequence: CASSRLNEQFF.